A selection of T cell receptor beta chains follows, all from one sample in a study of T cells after yellow fever vaccination. One entry per CDR3 protein results from TCRdb running MiXCR on the 5' RACE reads. Among 510,000 or so distinct CDR3 sequences, roughly a fifth were seen once, and the ten largest hold around 15%. The sequencing used PBMCs, collected 15 days after the yellow fever booster vaccination. These receptors all stem from a man in his thirties or forties who received the YFV17D yellow fever vaccine. CDR3s include the opening cysteine and the closing phenylalanine or tryptophan. D genes are given only for firm matches. Size values are once, few and many counts, or a class for expanded clones, and some rows have none.

J,size,V,D,DNA,CDR3
TRBJ2-1,few,TRBV12-3/TRBV12-4,NA,TGTGCCAGCAGTCTATCCGAATCTTACAATGAGCAGTTCTTC,CASSLSESYNEQFF
TRBJ2-1,few,TRBV2,NA,TGTGCCACCCAACTAGAGAGGAATGAGCAGTTCTTC,CATQLERNEQFF
TRBJ2-1,few,TRBV20-1,NA,TGCAGTGCTAAAAATGAATTAAGCGGAGTAAGCTCCTACAATGAGCAGTTCTTC,CSAKNELSGVSSYNEQFF
TRBJ1-5,NA,TRBV7-8,NA,TGTGCCAGCAGCGCCAGCTGGGGGCCCCAGCATTTT,CASSASWGPQHF
TRBJ2-3,few,TRBV6-2/TRBV6-3,NA,TGTGCCAGCAGTTACAGGTTTGGAGATACGCAGTATTTT,CASSYRFGDTQYF
TRBJ2-5,NA,TRBV20-1,NA,TGCAGTGCTAATGGTCGGATCCCGTACCAAGAGACCCAGTACTTC,CSANGRIPYQETQYF
TRBJ2-7,NA,TRBV4-3,TRBD2,TGCGCCAGCAGCCAAGAACGCGGGAGTCCCTACGAGCAGTACTTC,CASSQERGSPYEQYF
TRBJ2-2,few,TRBV5-6,TRBD1,TGTGCCAGCAGCTGGAGGGGACAGGTCCCGATAGAGCTGTTTTTT,CASSWRGQVPIELFF
TRBJ2-7,many,TRBV12-3/TRBV12-4,NA,TGTGCCAGCAGTTTAACGGAAAGTGGGTACGAGCAGTACTTC,CASSLTESGYEQYF
TRBJ2-1,NA,TRBV7-3,TRBD2,TGTGCCAGCAGCTCCTTAGCGGGAGGGCCCAGGGGTGAGCAGTTCTTC,CASSSLAGGPRGEQFF
TRBJ2-3,NA,TRBV20-1,TRBD2,TGCAGTGCTAGAGGTTCGCTAGCGGAGCACAATACGCAGTATTTT,CSARGSLAEHNTQYF
TRBJ2-3,NA,TRBV10-3,TRBD2,TGTGCCATCACCCCTAGCGGGAGGGCTCGGAGCACAGATACGCAGTATTTT,CAITPSGRARSTDTQYF
TRBJ2-3,NA,TRBV6-1,NA,TGTGCCAGCACAACCGGGACAACTTACACAGATACGCAGTATTTT,CASTTGTTYTDTQYF
TRBJ2-7,few,TRBV14,NA,TGTGCCAGCAGCCTCTCAAGCGACTCCTACGAGCAGTACTTC,CASSLSSDSYEQYF
TRBJ2-7,few,TRBV7-8,NA,TGTGCCAGCAGCTTAGTACTGGGGGCTACCTACGAGCAGTACTTC,CASSLVLGATYEQYF
TRBJ2-5,NA,TRBV7-9,NA,TGTGCCAGCAGCCCCAGCGGTATGGAGACCCAGTACTTC,CASSPSGMETQYF
TRBJ2-3,few,TRBV9,TRBD2,TGTGCCAGCACTACTACTAGCGGGAGAGGGCAGGCAGATACGCAGTATTTT,CASTTTSGRGQADTQYF
TRBJ2-3,NA,TRBV5-1,NA,TGCGCCAGCAGCTTCTGGAAGGGTACCACAGATACGCAGTATTTT,CASSFWKGTTDTQYF
TRBJ1-1,NA,TRBV6-1,TRBD1,TGTGCCAGCAGTGCCCAGGGGGCTAGGAACACTGAAGCTTTCTTT,CASSAQGARNTEAFF
TRBJ1-5,many,TRBV19,NA,TGTGCCAGTAGTATGGTTCGGACGGGCAATCAGCCCCAGCATTTT,CASSMVRTGNQPQHF
TRBJ2-5,NA,TRBV29-1,NA,TGCAGCGTTCGGGGAGCTGGGGGCTACCAAGAGACCCAGTACTTC,CSVRGAGGYQETQYF
TRBJ2-7,NA,TRBV3-1,NA,TGTGCCAGCAGCCAAGGTCTGGACGGAGGGGGGACCTACGAGCAGTACTTT,CASSQGLDGGGTYEQYF
TRBJ2-5,many,TRBV15,NA,TGTGCCACCAGCAGACCCCAGGAGACCCAGTACTTC,CATSRPQETQYF
TRBJ2-2,NA,TRBV27,NA,TGTGCCAGCAGCCTCCCCCCAGGCACCGGGGAGCTGTTTTTT,CASSLPPGTGELFF
TRBJ2-3,few,TRBV29-1,TRBD2,TGCAGCGTTGAAGCCTCTAGCGGGAGGGGTGATACGCAGTATTTT,CSVEASSGRGDTQYF
TRBJ2-1,many,TRBV4-3,NA,TGCGCCAGCAGCCTTGGACTAGGAGGGGGCAATGAGCAGTTCTTC,CASSLGLGGGNEQFF
TRBJ2-4,NA,TRBV11-1,TRBD2,TGTGCCAGCAGCGGAGATAGCGGGAGTTGGTCCAAAAACATTCAGTACTTC,CASSGDSGSWSKNIQYF
TRBJ2-1,NA,TRBV5-1,TRBD2,TGCGCCAGCAGCGTACCCGGAGCGGGATTGTACAATGAGCAGTTCTTC,CASSVPGAGLYNEQFF